This T cell receptor (beta chain) was sequenced during a study of CD8 T cell repertoires and HIV-1 epitope variants. Study information: Separate wells received one of Twenty-five Gag or Nef variant peptides. Cultures ran around ten days, with IL-2, IL-7 and IL-15 added on days 3 and 7. Controls included no peptide, Ebola AY9 epitope, and a CMV, EBV, flu pool. The baseline condition was 1M T cells left uncultured.

Concerning this clone: Antigen: not known.

The data were produced by immunoSEQ multiplex PCR, yet TCRdb's version contains in-frame clones alone and is incomplete. Altogether 6,000 to 8,000 clones are present, 65% being singletons, with the ten largest covering around 40%. V lost 7 bases, J lost 3 bases, and 12 bases lay in between. The germline V gene has CDR1 MNHEY and CDR2 SVGAGI. The CDR3 is 13 residues long. This sequence joins TRBV6-5 and TRBJ1-2; no definite D call. The sample consisted of cultured CD8+ T cells derived from PBMCs. This clonotype originated in a male donor with HIV. The CDR3 loop reads CASNPGGHYGYTF. The CDR3 nucleotides are TGTGCCAGCAACCCCGGAGGGCACTATGGCTACACCTTC.